This TCR beta chain was recovered during a study of blood T cells in healthy people across ages. At the level of the study: About one barcoded beta molecule per two T cells was captured by template switching.

This clonotype has only a few counts. The CDR3 loop spans 11 amino acids. Germline CDR1 is MNHEY and CDR2 is SVGAGI. V was trimmed by 4 bases and J by 5 bases, leaving 6 bases between them. A second 7 to 11 cycle PCR used barcoded and J-beta primers. TCRdb reprocessed the 5' RACE reads with MiXCR, giving one entry per CDR3 protein. The sample contains roughly 1,300,000 distinct CDR3 sequences, 45% to 70% of which appear only once. The rearrangement uses TRBV6-5 and TRBJ2-7; D remains ambiguous. Sequenced sample: blood. This sequence was found in a man between 18 and 35 years old in good health. CDR3 DNA sequence: TGTGCCAGCAGTTGGTACGACGAGCAGTACTTC. Encoded protein: CASSWYDEQYF.